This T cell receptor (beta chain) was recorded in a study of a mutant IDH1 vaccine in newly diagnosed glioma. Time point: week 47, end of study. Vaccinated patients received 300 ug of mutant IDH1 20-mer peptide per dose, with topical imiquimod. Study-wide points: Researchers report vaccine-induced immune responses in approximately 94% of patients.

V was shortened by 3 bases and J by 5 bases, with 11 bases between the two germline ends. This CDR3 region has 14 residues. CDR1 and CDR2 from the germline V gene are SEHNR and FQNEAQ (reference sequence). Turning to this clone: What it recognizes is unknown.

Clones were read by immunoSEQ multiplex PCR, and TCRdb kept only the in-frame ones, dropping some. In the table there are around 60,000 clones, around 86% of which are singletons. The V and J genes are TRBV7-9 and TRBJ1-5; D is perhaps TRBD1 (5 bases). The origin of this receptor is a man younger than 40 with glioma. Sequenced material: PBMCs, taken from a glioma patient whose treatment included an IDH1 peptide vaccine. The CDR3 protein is CASSLRGGDQPQHF. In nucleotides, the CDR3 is TGTGCCAGCAGCTTGAGGGGCGGGGATCAGCCCCAGCATTTT.